This TCR beta chain was identified during a study of OX40 agonist ivuxolimab in advanced cancers. The study, taken as a whole, reports: Clonal expansion was seen in CD4+ and CD8+ blood T cells by week 6 at 0.1 to 3.0 mg/kg. Expanded clones belonging to CD8+ T cells outnumbered, on average, those of CD4+. Certain nonresponders likewise exhibited a low normalized T-cell clonal expansion.

In regard to this clone: Its antigen remains unknown.

The method was immunoSEQ multiplex PCR; TCRdb's version includes in-frame clones alone and lacks a portion of them. There are under 75,000 clones in the sample; 84% occur only once, and around 0.84% lies in the top ten. With 4 bases clipped from V and 2 bases from J, the junction kept 4 bases outside the gene matches. The CDR3 consists of 15 residues. Germline V lookup: CDR1 SGHTA, CDR2 FQGNSA. Sequenced here: CD4+ or CD8+ T cells sorted from blood, sampled in a trial of the OX40 agonist ivuxolimab. This TCR came from an adult with an advanced solid tumor such as melanoma, head and neck, liver or kidney cancer. The rearrangement joins TRBV7-2 to TRBJ1-3, with 8 bases identical to TRBD1. CDR3 protein: CASSYETGAGNTIYF. The DNA for the CDR3 is TGTGCCAGCAGCTACGAGACAGGGGCTGGAAACACCATATATTTT.